This T cell receptor (beta chain) was documented in a study of blood T cell repertoires in COVID-19. Turning to the study itself: Sites across the United States, Italy and Spain contributed samples from acute and convalescent COVID-19. T cells, B-cell-depleted T cells, or PBMCs supplied cDNA or gDNA.

Germline V gene lookup returns CDR1 SGHTA and CDR2 FQGNSA. This CDR3 is built from 15 residues. The ends were cut back, 5 bases at V and 8 bases at J, with 21 bases in the middle. Original data processing: The assay estimated nucleated cells by amplifying reference gene primers. Profiled with immunoSEQ multiplex PCR; TCRdb holds only in-frame clones, not every one. The DNA was the basis for D and trimming; V, J and clone size are from that table. The table includes over 85,000 clones, 75% to 95% detected once. This receptor was obtained from a human donor with active COVID-19. The donor label of this sample is uncertain. The chain is built from TRBV7-2 and TRBJ1-2; tentative D call: TRBD1 (5 bases). Material for sequencing was peripheral blood. The CDR3 nucleotides are TGTGCCAGCAGCCTCCACTTCAGGGAGGCCGGCGGCTACACCTTC. Encoded protein: CASSLHFREAGGYTF.